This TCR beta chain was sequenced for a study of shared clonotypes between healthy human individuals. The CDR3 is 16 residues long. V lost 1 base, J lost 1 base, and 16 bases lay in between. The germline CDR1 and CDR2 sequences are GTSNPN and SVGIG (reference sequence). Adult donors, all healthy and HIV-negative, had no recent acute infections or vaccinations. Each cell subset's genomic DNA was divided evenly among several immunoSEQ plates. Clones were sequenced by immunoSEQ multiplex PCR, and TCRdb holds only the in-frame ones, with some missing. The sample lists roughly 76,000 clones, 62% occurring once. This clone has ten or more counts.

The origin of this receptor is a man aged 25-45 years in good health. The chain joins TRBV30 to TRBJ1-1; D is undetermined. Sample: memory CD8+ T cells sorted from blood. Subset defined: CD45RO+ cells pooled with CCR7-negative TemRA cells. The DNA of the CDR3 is TGTGCCTGGAGTGGCTCTCGTTATGGGAGGAACACTGAAGCTTTCTTT. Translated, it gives CAWSGSRYGRNTEAFF.